Listed below are T cell receptor beta chains from one sample, sequenced in a study of shared clonotypes between healthy human individuals. The assay was immunoSEQ multiplex PCR, and TCRdb's table has in-frame clones only and misses some. The table has 95,000 to 120,000 clones, around two thirds seen once. The source material was memory CD8+ T cells sorted from blood. These receptors were collected from a woman in her twenties or thirties in good health. Each CDR3 is given with its conserved first and last residue.

TRBV2	TRBJ2-7	CASRDRGGYEQYF
TRBV18	TRBJ2-5	CASSPGTAQETQYF
TRBV27	TRBJ2-7	CASGYATLEQYF
TRBV29-1	TRBJ2-1	CSVDGARWNEQFF
TRBV7-9	TRBJ2-7	CASSPGPGGEQYF
TRBV6-5	TRBJ2-3	CASSLNSGSPDTQYF
TRBV7-2	TRBJ2-1	CASSQGSGLYNEQFF
TRBV14	TRBJ2-7	CASSRSAGISYEQYF
TRBV5-5	TRBJ2-1	CASSAGTSGNFEQFF
TRBV7-3	TRBJ1-4	CASSMTAGTRLATNEKLFF
TRBV4-2	TRBJ2-5	CASSTPGEAQYF
TRBV2	TRBJ2-7	CASTVADSYEQYF
TRBV2	NA	CASRRQGTYEQYF
TRBV28	TRBJ1-1	CASSSDGRMNTEAFF
TRBV25-1	TRBJ2-7	CASSEEAGGSYEQYF
TRBV7-9	TRBJ1-4	CASSGPGEYPTNEKLFF
TRBV28	TRBJ2-7	CASVRDRGFSYEQYF
TRBV29-1	NA	CSVAERADLYEQYF
TRBV28	TRBJ2-4	CASSYGTGSNIQYF
TRBV28	TRBJ2-6	CASSFSRESSGANVLTF
TRBV18	TRBJ1-1	CASSPQDPENTEAFF
TRBV12-2	TRBJ1-1	CASRRQDRANTEAFF
TRBV5-1	TRBJ2-7	CASSKGGSYEQYF
TRBV2	TRBJ1-2	CASSVSYGYTF
TRBV28	TRBJ1-4	CASSLPRGKLFF
TRBV27	TRBJ2-7	CASKFMDGAYEQYF
TRBV5-7	TRBJ2-7	CASSLDLELAGEIPHEQYF
TRBV4-2	TRBJ2-7	CASSQDLGGGSYEQYF
TRBV25-1	TRBJ2-3	CASSDREGTTDTQYF
TRBV6-6	TRBJ1-5	CASSPDRNYQPQHF
TRBV4-2	TRBJ2-6	CASSQDTASGANVLTF
TRBV27	TRBJ2-1	CASSLSSFNEQFF
TRBV6-5	TRBJ2-1	CASSDGTGGNEQFF
TRBV18	TRBJ2-7	CASSPPSGGRTYVQYF
TRBV6-4	TRBJ2-6	CASSVTGDGANVLTF
TRBV28	TRBJ2-1	CASSRPGLAGASSYNEQFF
TRBV12-1	TRBJ2-5	CASSSSGRARETQYF
TRBV7-9	TRBJ2-7	CASSPNLLGGYEQYF